This T cell receptor (beta chain) was sequenced during a study of metastatic and nonmetastatic thyroid tumors. Worth noting for this clone: What it binds is not known.

The CDR3 is 13 residues long. Germline CDR1 MNHNS, CDR2 SASEGT. Broader study findings: Relative to benign nodules, malignant thyroid tumors were reportedly characterized by significantly elevated TCR beta diversity in blood and tumor.

Patients underwent thyroid surgery, and none had received any treatment before it. TCRdb re-called clones from the PCR reads using MiXCR. This table has 39,000 or so clones, around 47% appearing once. V gene TRBV6-1 combines with J gene TRBJ2-7; D unclear. Sample: tumor tissue. The source of this sequence is a male donor with papillary thyroid cancer or a benign thyroid nodule (not recorded which). Some clones in this sample may be carry-over from other donors' samples. The chain's CDR3 is CAVQRASSYEQYF. The DNA of the CDR3 is TGTGCTGTACAAAGGGCCAGCTCCTACGAGCAGTACTTC.